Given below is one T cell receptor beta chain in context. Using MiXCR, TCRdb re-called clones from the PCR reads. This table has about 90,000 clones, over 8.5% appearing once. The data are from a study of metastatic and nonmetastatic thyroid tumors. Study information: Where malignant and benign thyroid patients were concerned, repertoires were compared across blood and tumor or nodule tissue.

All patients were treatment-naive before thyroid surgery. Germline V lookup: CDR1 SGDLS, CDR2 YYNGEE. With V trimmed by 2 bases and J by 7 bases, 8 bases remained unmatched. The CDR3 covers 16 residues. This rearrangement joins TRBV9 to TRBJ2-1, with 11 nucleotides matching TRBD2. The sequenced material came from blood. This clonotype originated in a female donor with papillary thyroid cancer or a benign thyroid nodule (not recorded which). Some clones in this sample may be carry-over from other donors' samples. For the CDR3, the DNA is TGTGCCAGCAGCGTCCGTAGCGGGGGGGCCATGAATGAGCAGTTCTTC. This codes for CASSVRSGGAMNEQFF.